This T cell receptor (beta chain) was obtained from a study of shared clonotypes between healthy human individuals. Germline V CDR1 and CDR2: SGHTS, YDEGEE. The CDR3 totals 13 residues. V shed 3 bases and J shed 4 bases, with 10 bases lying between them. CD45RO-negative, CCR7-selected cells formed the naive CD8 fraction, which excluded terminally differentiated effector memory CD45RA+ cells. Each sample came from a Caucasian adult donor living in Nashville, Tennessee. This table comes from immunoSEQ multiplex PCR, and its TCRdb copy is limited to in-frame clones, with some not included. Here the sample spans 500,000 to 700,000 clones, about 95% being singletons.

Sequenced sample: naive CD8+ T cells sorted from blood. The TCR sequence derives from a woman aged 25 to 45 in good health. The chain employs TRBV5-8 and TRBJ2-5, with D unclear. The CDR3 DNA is TGTGCCAGCAGCTACTCCAATGGAGAGACCCAGTACTTC. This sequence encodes CASSYSNGETQYF.